The 22 T cell receptor beta chains presented below share a single source sample, sequenced in a study of identical twins. Using its own MiXCR run on the 5' RACE reads, TCRdb lists one record per CDR3 protein. The sample lists 400,000 to 500,000 distinct CDR3 sequences; 13% to 15% were seen once. The sample was also linked to a second study, of yellow fever vaccine responses in identical twins.

The sequencing input was CD4+ T cells sorted from blood. These TCRs come from a woman aged 18-29 years in good health.

In this sample, this clonotype turned up many times. The chain links TRBV12-3 or TRBV12-4 to TRBJ2-1; D gene unclear. This CDR3 contains 14 residues. Between the trimmed V and J ends, which lost 5 bases and 0 bases, there was a span of 8 bases. CDR3 nucleotide sequence: TGTGCCAGCAGTCTTCTAAGCTCCTACAATGAGCAGTTCTTC. It is translated as CASSLLSSYNEQFF.

The rearrangement joins TRBV28 to TRBJ2-7; D possibly corresponds to TRBD2 (6 bases). The length of the CDR3 is 18 residues. Trimming stripped 6 bases from V and 6 bases from J, with 30 bases between. Per germline, CDR1 MDHEN and CDR2 SYDVKM. Written as DNA, the CDR3 is TGTGCCAGCAGCCCCCCCGGAGGGTTACCCCCACATAGACCCGAGCAGTACTTC. Encoded protein: CASSPPGGLPPHRPEQYF.

This clonotype has just a few counts. The V and J genes are TRBV18 and TRBJ2-1, with 8 positions matching TRBD2. Germline V gives CDR1 KGHSH, CDR2 LQKENI. The CDR3 is 15 amino acids. After removal of 6 bases from V and 4 bases from J, the junction contained 8 bases not matched to a gene. CDR3 DNA sequence: TGTGCCAGCTCGCCGACTAGCGTAGCATACAATGAGCAGTTCTTC. Protein: CASSPTSVAYNEQFF. The full variable domain, with the rest looked up from reference TRBV18 and TRBJ2-1, is NAGVMQNPRHLVRRRGQEARLRCSPMKGHSHVYWYRQLPEEGLKFMVYLQKENIIDESGMPKERFSAEFPKEGPSILRIQQVVRGDSAAYFCASSPTSVAYNEQFFGPGTRLTVL.

V is TRBV29-1 and J is TRBJ1-2; TRBD1 matches at 10 bases. CDR1 and CDR2 from the germline V gene are SQVTM and ANQGSEA. V gave up 6 bases and J gave up 5 bases; unmatched junction bases: 15. This CDR3 has 16 amino acids. DNA of the CDR3: TGCAGCGTACAAACGAGACAGGGGGCACTGAGTTATGGCTACACCTTC. This translates into CSVQTRQGALSYGYTF.

This clonotype appeared a few times. CDR3 sequence reads: CASSAITSGPYEQYF. CDR3 bases: TGTGCCAGCAGCGCCATTACTAGCGGGCCCTACGAGCAGTACTTC. The chain carries TRBV7-9 and TRBJ2-7; TRBD2 matches at 9 bases. This CDR3 spans 15 amino acids. The germline V gene has CDR1 SEHNR and CDR2 FQNEAQ (reference sequence). The trim removed 5 bases at V and 2 bases at J, leaving 7 bases unmatched.

This chain uses TRBV3-1 with TRBJ2-5; D is perhaps TRBD2 (5 bases). V was shortened by 2 bases and J by 0 bases, with 13 bases between the two germline ends. This CDR3 is built from 16 residues. Germline V lookup: CDR1 LGHDT, CDR2 YNNKEL (reference sequence). The CDR3 protein is CASSQQPTGNQETQYF. CDR3 coding DNA: TGTGCCAGCAGCCAACAGCCCACCGGGAACCAAGAGACCCAGTACTTC.

This clonotype came up many times. The chain links TRBV29-1 to TRBJ2-7; weak D call: TRBD1 (5 bases). Germline V lookup: CDR1 SQVTM, CDR2 ANQGSEA. The CDR3 contains 12 residues. The V end was cut by 4 bases, the J end by 3 bases, with 10 bases between. CDR3 DNA sequence: TGCAGCGTTGTAAGGGGCCTCTACGAGCAGTACTTC. Translated: CSVVRGLYEQYF.

This clonotype was seen repeatedly, ten times or more. The chain joins TRBV5-1 to TRBJ2-7, with TRBD1 matching 7 bases. The J segment lost 7 bases and the V segment lost 0 bases, leaving 4 bases of the junction unmatched. The CDR3 spans 13 residues. Looked up from germline, CDR1 is SGHRS and CDR2 is YFSETQ. In DNA, the CDR3 is TGCGCCAGCAGCTTGGGGACAGGTGGGGAGCAGTACTTC. Its protein product is CASSLGTGGEQYF.

The chain employs TRBV24-1 and TRBJ2-3; 7 nucleotides match TRBD1. Trimming took 4 bases from V and 2 from J; bases not matched to a gene: 8. The V gene's germline CDR1 is KGHDR and CDR2 SFDVKD. The CDR3 covers 16 residues. CDR3 sequence (DNA): TGTGCCACCAGTGAATCCGGGACAGCTTCCACAGATACGCAGTATTTT. Residues: CATSESGTASTDTQYF.

This clonotype was recorded once. The chain employs TRBV9 and TRBJ2-1, with a tentative D call TRBD2 (6 bases). V lost 3 bases and J lost 12, with 19 bases in between. The CDR3 consists of 14 residues. Germline V gene lookup returns CDR1 SGDLS and CDR2 YYNGEE. CDR3 region: CASSADGTLGVQFF. CDR3 DNA sequence: TGTGCCAGCAGCGCGGACGGGACTCTTGGGGTGCAGTTCTTC.

This clonotype came up many times. The chain couples TRBV7-2 to TRBJ2-2; no clear D. Germline V lookup: CDR1 SGHTA, CDR2 FQGNSA. V lost 0 bases and J 5 bases, leaving 7 bases between the germline ends. There are 14 residues in the CDR3. The CDR3 DNA reads TGTGCCAGCAGCTTAGCTGGTAGAACCGGGGAGCTGTTTTTT. Protein: CASSLAGRTGELFF.

A few counts support this clonotype. The V and J genes are TRBV5-1 and TRBJ2-5, with a tentative D call TRBD1 (5 bases). The V and J ends lost 0 bases and 1 base respectively, with 10 bases between them. CDR1 is SGHRS and CDR2 is YFSETQ in the germline V gene. CDR3 length: 15 residues. CDR3 amino acids: CASSLAQGAQETQYF. CDR3 nucleotide sequence: TGCGCCAGCAGCTTGGCTCAGGGTGCCCAAGAGACCCAGTACTTC. Filled out from reference TRBV5-1 and TRBJ2-5, the complete variable domain reads KAGVTQTPRYLIKTRGQQVTLSCSPISGHRSVSWYQQTPGQGLQFLFEYFSETQRNKGNFPGRFSGRQFSNSRSEMNVSTLELGDSALYLCASSLAQGAQETQYFGPGTRLLVL.

This clonotype occurred a few times. The chain has TRBV10-3 and TRBJ1-4; D not resolved. This CDR3 has 12 amino acids. V lost 3 bases to trimming and J lost 4 bases, with 3 bases between them. CDR1 is ENHRY, CDR2 SYGVKD, per germline. The CDR3 protein is CAISDFNEKLFF. DNA for the CDR3: TGTGCCATCAGTGACTTTAATGAAAAACTGTTTTTT.

This clonotype was detected many times. V and J are TRBV7-9 and TRBJ2-1; D remains unclear. The CDR3 consists of 11 residues. The V end lost 4 bases, the J end lost 9 bases, and 7 bases lay between the germline ends. Germline V gene lookup returns CDR1 SEHNR and CDR2 FQNEAQ (reference sequence). The CDR3, as DNA: TGTGCCAGCAGCTCCTTAGTTGAGCAGTTCTTC. Its protein is CASSSLVEQFF.

This clonotype appeared a few times. V gene TRBV7-9 combines with J gene TRBJ2-7; 10 nucleotides line up with TRBD1. Per the germline V gene, CDR1 is SEHNR and CDR2 is FQNEAQ (reference sequence). The V and J ends lost 6 bases and 3 bases, in that order; junction bases with no gene match: 11. The CDR3 has 16 amino acids. CDR3 sequence (DNA): TGTGCCAGCAGTTCGGTATCGGGACAGGGGATCTACGAGCAGTACTTC. It is translated as CASSSVSGQGIYEQYF.

Only a few counts were recorded for this clonotype. CDR3 coding DNA: TGTGCCAGCAGCAACCGGGACAGGGCCACAGATACGCAGTATTTT. Encoded protein: CASSNRDRATDTQYF. The gene calls are TRBV7-8 and TRBJ2-3; 9 bases map to TRBD1. This CDR3 has 15 residues. The J segment lost 2 bases and the V segment lost 5 bases, leaving 5 bases of the junction unmatched. The V gene's germline CDR1 is SGHVS and CDR2 FQNEAQ.

The V call is TRBV21-1, the J call TRBJ2-1; the D call TRBD2 from the table was never checked on the DNA. TRBV21-1 is a pseudogene segment. The CDR3 is 15 residues long. For the CDR3, the DNA is TGTGCCACCCCATGGAGCGGGGGGGCCAAGAATGAGCAGTTCTTC. Amino acid sequence: CATPWSGGAKNEQFF.

V and J are TRBV18 and TRBJ2-5, with 7 bases matching TRBD2. The germline gives CDR1 KGHSH, CDR2 LQKENI. V shed 0 bases, J shed 3 bases, and the junction held 13 bases outside the gene matches. The CDR3 is made up of 18 amino acids. This CDR3 reads CASSPPPTSVFGEETQYF. The CDR3 coding sequence is TGTGCCAGCTCACCACCGCCCACTAGCGTTTTCGGGGAAGAGACCCAGTACTTC.

A few counts support this clonotype. The chain links TRBV18 to TRBJ2-7, with D tentatively TRBD2 (6 bases). The CDR3 spans 14 residues. Trimming left V 3 bases short and J 5 bases short, with 14 bases between. CDR1 and CDR2 from the germline V gene are KGHSH and LQKENI. CDR3 bases: TGTGCCAGCTCACCTCGAGGAGGGATCAACGAGCAGTACTTC. Translated, it gives CASSPRGGINEQYF.

The V call is TRBV29-1, the J call TRBJ2-1, with 7 bases fitting TRBD1. CDR3 length: 12 residues. V lost 6 bases and J lost 1; bases outside the gene matches: 0. Germline-derived CDR1 and CDR2 are SQVTM and ANQGSEA. Written as DNA, the CDR3 is TGCAGCGTGACAGGGTCCTACAATGAGCAGTTCTTC. This encodes CSVTGSYNEQFF.

This clonotype was observed at least ten times. This chain joins TRBV11-2 and TRBJ2-1; 7 bases are a match to TRBD2. The CDR3 covers 16 residues. Per the germline V gene, CDR1 is SGHAT and CDR2 is FQNNGV. V was clipped by 5 bases and J by 8 bases; unmatched bases: 15. In nucleotides, the CDR3 is TGTGCCAGCAGCCCGCGGGGGAGGGCCCATTATGATGAGCAGTTCTTC. It yields the protein CASSPRGRAHYDEQFF. The full variable domain, in which reference TRBV11-2 and TRBJ2-1 provide the parts outside the CDR3, is EAGVAQSPRYKIIEKRQSVAFWCNPISGHATLYWYQQILGQGPKLLIQFQNNGVVDDSQLPKDRFSAERLKGVDSTLKIQPAKLEDSAVYLCASSPRGRAHYDEQFFGPGTRLTVL.

The table lists this clonotype with a few counts. This chain uses TRBV12-3 or TRBV12-4 with TRBJ2-2; 10 positions match TRBD2. The J segment lost 3 bases and the V segment lost 2 bases, leaving 3 bases of the junction unmatched. This CDR3 spans 16 amino acids. The CDR3 sequence: CASSLLAGADTGELFF. The CDR3 bases are TGTGCCAGCAGTTTACTAGCGGGGGCGGACACCGGGGAGCTGTTTTTT.